The T cell receptor beta chain described here comes from a study of breast tumors, draining lymph nodes, adjacent tissues. Study-wide results and limits: Data only fit, rather than demonstrated, lymph node origin of most tumor T cells. Findings are consistent with lymph node origin and intratumoral expansion of most tumor T cells. Tumor and nontumor repertoires were significantly more similar in luminal-like than in basal-like breast cancer.

The lymph nodes were axillary draining lymph nodes from breast cancer patients. Trimming left V 3 bases short and J 0 bases short, with 12 bases between. The CDR3 sequence is 16 residues long. Germline V CDR1 and CDR2: KGHSH, LQKENI. TCRdb analysed the multiplex PCR reads with MiXCR anew, one entry per CDR3 protein. There are around 130,000 distinct CDR3 sequences in the sample; less than 20% occur only once, and over 3% lies in the top ten. Details on this clonotype: Antigen unknown.

This chain uses TRBV18 with TRBJ1-3; D is perhaps TRBD1 (6 bases). Sequenced material: axillary lymph node tissue. This receptor was identified in a female donor with breast cancer. Some clones in this sample may be carry-over from other donors' samples. The CDR3 loop is CASSPPGASSGNTIYF. CDR3 nucleotide sequence: TGTGCCAGCTCACCGCCAGGGGCATCCTCTGGAAACACCATATATTTT.